This T cell receptor beta chain emerged from a study of shared clonotypes between healthy human individuals. The overall study: Three CD4 naive, three CD4 memory, two CD8 naive and one CD8 memory plate were used per donor.

Profiling relied on immunoSEQ multiplex PCR, and the TCRdb table lists in-frame clones only, not all of them. Among some 2.4 million clones listed, approximately 93% were seen once. Germline V gene lookup returns CDR1 SGHNT and CDR2 YENEEA. The CDR3 covers 15 residues. V lost 5 bases, J lost 1 base, and 11 bases lay in between. This receptor was identified in a man between 18 and 35 years old in good health. Some clones in this sample may be carry-over from other donors' samples. The V gene is TRBV11-3, the J gene TRBJ2-2; D not certain. Sequenced sample: naive CD4+ T cells from PBMCs. As for subset: CD45RA+ positively selected. CDR3 amino acids: CASSRRRGNTGELFF. The DNA for the CDR3 is TGTGCCAGCAGCCGCCGTCGCGGGAACACCGGGGAGCTGTTTTTT.